One sample yielded the 10 T cell receptor beta chains listed below, sequenced in a study of T cell responses to AZD1222 COVID-19 vaccine. Method: immunoSEQ multiplex PCR; TCRdb's copy keeps in-frame clones and lacks some. The sample yields some 150,000 clones, over 75% seen once. The specimen comprised peripheral blood, sampled on day 0 of AZD1222 vaccination. Receptor source: an adult in good health.

V and J are TRBV29-1 and TRBJ2-7; 9 bases map to TRBD1. CDR1 is SQVTM and CDR2 is ANQGSEA in the germline V gene. The CDR3 loop spans 13 amino acids. V dropped 6 bases and J dropped 1; count of bases not matched to a gene: 4. The chain's CDR3 is CSVTGTGSYEQYF. CDR3 DNA: TGCAGCGTGACCGGGACAGGGTCCTACGAGCAGTACTTC.

A single count supports this clone. The chain uses TRBV4-2 and TRBJ2-7, with D hard to call. CDR3 length: 14 residues. Deletions cut 1 base from V and 2 bases from J, with 9 bases between. Germline assignment: CDR1 LGHNA and CDR2 YNFKEQ. CDR3 amino acids: CASSQVAAPYEQYF. CDR3 nucleotide sequence: TGTGCCAGCAGCCAAGTGGCCGCCCCCTACGAGCAGTACTTC.

The chain combines TRBV19 with TRBJ1-2, with a weak D call TRBD1 (6 bases). The CDR3 covers 16 residues. Per the germline V gene, CDR1 is LNHDA and CDR2 is SQIVND (reference sequence). Trimming took off 4 bases at V and 4 bases at J, with 19 bases between the two ends. DNA for the CDR3: TGTGCCAGTAGTAGGGAGCAGGGGAGGCTACTCTATGGCTACACCTTC. Its protein is CASSREQGRLLYGYTF.

This chain connects TRBV9 to TRBJ2-3; D is uncertain. Between the trimmed V and J ends, which lost 4 bases and 0 bases, there was a span of 18 bases. The CDR3 is 17 residues long. CDR1 is SGDLS, CDR2 YYNGEE, per germline. The CDR3 DNA reads TGTGCCAGCAGCACCGATGACGCGGATCGGAGCACAGATACGCAGTATTTT. Protein: CASSTDDADRSTDTQYF.

V usage is TRBV12-3 or TRBV12-4 and J usage is TRBJ2-7; D is unresolved. There are 13 residues in the CDR3. The V and J ends lost 8 bases and 4 bases respectively, with 15 bases between them. The CDR3 is CASQLDARYEQYF. In DNA, the CDR3 is TGTGCCAGCCAGCTCGACGCAAGGTACGAGCAGTACTTC.

This rearrangement joins TRBV19 to TRBJ1-6, with D tentatively TRBD1 (6 bases). Germline CDR1 reads LNHDA; CDR2 reads SQIVND (reference sequence). The CDR3 loop spans 14 amino acids. V was clipped by 3 bases and J by 7 bases, with 10 bases between them. In DNA, the CDR3 is TGTGCCAGTAGTATCCCAGGGGTGAATTCACCCCTCCACTTT. Its translation is CASSIPGVNSPLHF.

J is TRBJ1-1 and V is TRBV30, with a weak D call TRBD1 (6 bases). Looked up from germline, CDR1 is GTSNPN and CDR2 is SVGIG (reference sequence). The CDR3 is 13 amino acids. V lost 1 base to trimming and J lost 10 bases, with 16 bases between them. The CDR3 region has the DNA TGTGCCTGGAGTGGGACAGATTTAAGCCTAGCTTTCTTT. Encoded protein: CAWSGTDLSLAFF. Complete variable domain (other parts from reference TRBV30 and TRBJ1-1): SQTIHQWPATLVQPVGSPLSLECTVEGTSNPNLYWYRQAAGRGLQLLFYSVGIGQISSEVPQNLSASRPQDRQFILSSKKLLLSDSGFYLCAWSGTDLSLAFFGQGTRLTVV.

This clone occurred once. This rearrangement joins TRBV10-3 to TRBJ1-1, with TRBD1 matching over 8 bases. Looked up from germline, CDR1 is ENHRY and CDR2 is SYGVKD. This CDR3 is 13 amino acids long. The trim removed 10 bases at V and 4 bases at J, leaving 8 bases unmatched. For the CDR3, the DNA is TGTGCCACCTGGACAGGGAGTGGCACTGAAGCTTTCTTT. As protein: CATWTGSGTEAFF.

The chain links TRBV18 to TRBJ1-4; 9 bases match TRBD1. The V gene's germline CDR1 is KGHSH and CDR2 LQKENI. The CDR3 consists of 15 residues. J gave up 8 bases and V 3 bases, and 7 bases lay outside the gene matches. The DNA of the CDR3 is TGTGCCAGCTCACCCCGGACAGGGGCTTTCGAAAAACTGTTTTTT. Translated: CASSPRTGAFEKLFF. The full variable domain, in which reference TRBV18 and TRBJ1-4 provide the parts outside the CDR3, is NAGVMQNPRHLVRRRGQEARLRCSPMKGHSHVYWYRQLPEEGLKFMVYLQKENIIDESGMPKERFSAEFPKEGPSILRIQQVVRGDSAAYFCASSPRTGAFEKLFFGSGTQLSVL.

The CDR3 DNA sequence: TGTGCCAGCAGCCACAGGCGGGAAGTCTTGACAGATACGCAGTATTTT. It specifies CASSHRREVLTDTQYF. This sequence joins TRBV14 and TRBJ2-3; a possible D gene is TRBD2 (6 bases). The CDR3 is made up of 16 amino acids. Trimming shortened V by 3 bases and J by 3 bases, and 16 bases separated the two germline ends. In germline, CDR1 is SGHDN, CDR2 FVKESK.